These T cell receptor beta chains were read from a single sample in a study of cytomegalovirus exposure and HLA in healthy donors. Only in-frame clones appear in the TCRdb table, and some are missing; sequencing was by immunoSEQ multiplex PCR. The sample has 150,000 to 200,000 clones; approximately 81% are singletons. Material for sequencing was PBMCs. These receptor sequences come from a male donor in good health and CMV-seronegative. Each CDR3 is given with its conserved first and last residue. A D gene is named only where the DNA matches it firmly. Part of the rows lack a size; the others show once, few, many or a class for expanded clones.

V	size	length	J	D	CDR3	DNA
TRBV27	NA	19	TRBJ2-6	TRBD1	CASSSPGQGVKTGANVLTF	TGTGCCAGCAGTTCCCCGGGACAGGGAGTGAAGACTGGGGCCAACGTCCTGACTTTC
TRBV19	NA	14	TRBJ1-2	TRBD1	CASSFDRASSGYTF	TGTGCCAGTAGTTTCGACAGGGCCAGCTCCGGCTACACCTTC
TRBV6-6	NA	14	TRBJ1-1	TRBD1	CASSGQGTRAEAFF	TGTGCCAGCAGTGGACAGGGGACTCGTGCTGAAGCTTTCTTT
TRBV28	NA	15	TRBJ2-7	NA	CASSPGAGAGYEQYF	TGTGCCAGCAGTCCCGGGGCGGGGGCCGGTTACGAGCAGTACTTC
TRBV9	NA	15	TRBJ2-2	TRBD1	CASSRQGIETGELFF	TGTGCCAGCAGCCGACAGGGGATTGAAACCGGGGAGCTGTTTTTT
TRBV15	NA	17	TRBJ1-2	TRBD1	CATSTLTGTGCNYGYTF	TGTGCCACCAGCACCCTTACGGGGACAGGGTGTAACTATGGCTACACCTTC
TRBV7-2	NA	16	TRBJ1-4	NA	CASSLGSQVYNEKLFF	TGTGCCAGCAGCTTAGGGTCACAGGTTTATAATGAAAAACTGTTTTTT
TRBV4-1	NA	16	TRBJ1-3	TRBD1	CASSQEFPGGGNTIYF	TGCGCCAGCAGCCAAGAATTCCCAGGGGGCGGAAACACCATATATTTT
TRBV2	NA	16	TRBJ1-2	NA	CASSPGVWGEDYGYTF	TGTGCCAGCAGCCCGGGGGTATGGGGGGAAGACTATGGCTACACCTTC
TRBV27	NA	15	TRBJ2-5	TRBD1	CASSLSRTGGRTQYF	TGTGCCAGCAGTTTATCAAGGACAGGGGGACGGACCCAGTACTTC
TRBV28	NA	14	TRBJ1-6	NA	CASSQQMSYPPLHF	TGTGCCAGCAGTCAACAGATGTCGTACCCACCCCTCCACTTT
TRBV4-2	NA	17	TRBJ2-3	TRBD2	CASSQDGPSGSTDTQYF	TGTGCCAGCAGCCAAGATGGGCCTAGCGGAAGCACAGATACGCAGTATTTT
TRBV28	NA	17	TRBJ2-1	NA	CASSLLGGGGGDNEQFF	TGTGCCAGCAGTTTGTTGGGGGGCGGGGGCGGCGACAATGAGCAGTTCTTC
TRBV5-4	NA	13	TRBJ2-7	NA	CASSSPTRGEQYF	TGTGCCAGCAGCTCCCCAACTAGAGGCGAGCAGTACTTC
TRBV19	once	14	TRBJ2-7	TRBD1	CASRAGQGANEQYF	TGTGCCAGTAGAGCCGGACAGGGCGCCAACGAGCAGTACTTC
TRBV29-1	NA	14	TRBJ1-2	TRBD1	CSVDHRGLDYGYTF	TGCAGCGTTGACCACAGGGGCTTGGACTATGGCTACACCTTC
TRBV7-7	few	14	TRBJ2-5	NA	CASSLGARQETQYF	TGTGCCAGCAGCTTAGGTGCCAGACAAGAGACCCAGTACTTC
TRBV6-5	NA	8	TRBJ2-4	NA	CASNSPGF	TGTGCCAGCAACAGCCCAGGGTTC
TRBV28	NA	13	TRBJ2-5	NA	CASSLPGQETQYF	TGTGCCAGCAGTTTACCCGGTCAAGAGACCCAGTACTTC
TRBV2	NA	15	TRBJ2-7	NA	CASGGLDSSSYEQYF	TGTGCCAGCGGAGGTCTGGATTCGAGCTCCTACGAGCAGTACTTC
TRBV7-9	few	15	TRBJ2-1	TRBD2	CASSPRTSGGDEQFF	TGTGCCAGCAGCCCTCGGACTAGCGGGGGGGATGAGCAGTTCTTC
TRBV29-1	once	12	TRBJ1-1	NA	CSVEFRNTEAFF	TGCAGCGTTGAATTTAGGAACACTGAAGCTTTCTTT
TRBV28	NA	16	TRBJ2-2	TRBD2	CASSSPTSGRAGELFF	TGTGCCAGCAGTTCACCGACTAGCGGGAGGGCCGGGGAGCTGTTTTTT
TRBV5-1	once	14	TRBJ1-2	NA	CASSLAPGGYGYTF	TGCGCCAGCAGCTTGGCTCCAGGAGGATATGGCTACACCTTC
TRBV18	NA	16	TRBJ2-1	TRBD2	CASSPSTSGAYNEQFF	TGTGCCAGCTCACCTTCGACTAGCGGAGCCTACAATGAGCAGTTCTTC
TRBV18	NA	14	TRBJ2-5	TRBD1	CASSLQGGQETQYF	TGTGCCAGCTCCCTACAGGGGGGTCAAGAGACCCAGTACTTC
TRBV28	NA	14	TRBJ2-4	NA	CASSVGWRKNIQYF	TGTGCCAGCAGTGTAGGATGGAGAAAAAACATTCAGTACTTC
TRBV4-1	NA	15	TRBJ1-2	TRBD1	CASSQVGQGAAGYTF	TGCGCCAGCAGCCAAGTGGGACAGGGGGCAGCTGGCTACACCTTC
TRBV10-3	NA	17	TRBJ2-3	TRBD2	CAISEKMAGGLTDTQYF	TGTGCCATCAGTGAGAAGATGGCGGGGGGCCTAACAGATACGCAGTATTTT